The sequence of this T cell receptor beta chain was determined in a study of T cell repertoires in cytomegalovirus infection. Study-wide context: Public TCR beta signatures provided an indication of both CMV infection and a matching HLA type.

Via MiXCR, TCRdb re-called the reads, giving one row per CDR3 protein. In the table there are under 300,000 distinct CDR3 sequences, approximately 15% of which are singletons. Points on this clonotype: Its matching antigen is unknown.

The ends were cut back, 6 bases at V and 0 bases at J, with 21 bases in the middle. Germline CDR1 is DFQATT and CDR2 is SNEGSKA (reference sequence). This CDR3 is 18 amino acids long. Overall study findings and caveats: What dominated the ex vivo response were HLA-C-restricted CMV-specific TCR beta clonotypes.

Specimen: CD8+ T cells from PBMCs. V usage is TRBV20-1 and J usage is TRBJ2-6, with D possibly TRBD1 on 6 matching bases. The TCR sequence derives from a human donor in good health (CMV status not recorded). Some clones in this sample may be carry-over from other donors' samples. In nucleotides, the CDR3 is TGCAGTGCAGCCTCCAAGGGGGTAGGGTTCTCTGGGGCCAACGTCCTGACTTTC. It yields the protein CSAASKGVGFSGANVLTF.